This paragraph reports one TCR beta chain. What it binds is not known. Germline CDR1 reads LNHDA; CDR2 reads SQIVND (reference sequence). This CDR3 has 15 residues. With 6 bases clipped from V and 1 base from J, the junction kept 2 bases outside the gene matches. Vbeta (60) and Jbeta (13) primers were used in the PCR. Profiled with immunoSEQ multiplex PCR; TCRdb holds only in-frame clones, not every one. The repertoire holds fewer than 200,000 clones, with roughly 84% as singletons. This record comes from a study of cytomegalovirus exposure and HLA in healthy donors. Findings and limits, study-wide: By a later analysis, the bulk of CMV-associated TCR beta chains appeared HLA-restricted. The study listed some 160 cytomegalovirus-associated TCR beta chains.

V is TRBV19 and J is TRBJ2-3, with 12 positions matching TRBD2. The clonotype was recovered from a male donor in good health and CMV-seronegative. Material for sequencing was PBMCs. CDR3 nucleotides: TGTGCCAGTAGACCTAGCGGGAGGGGCACAGATACGCAGTATTTT. This codes for CASRPSGRGTDTQYF.